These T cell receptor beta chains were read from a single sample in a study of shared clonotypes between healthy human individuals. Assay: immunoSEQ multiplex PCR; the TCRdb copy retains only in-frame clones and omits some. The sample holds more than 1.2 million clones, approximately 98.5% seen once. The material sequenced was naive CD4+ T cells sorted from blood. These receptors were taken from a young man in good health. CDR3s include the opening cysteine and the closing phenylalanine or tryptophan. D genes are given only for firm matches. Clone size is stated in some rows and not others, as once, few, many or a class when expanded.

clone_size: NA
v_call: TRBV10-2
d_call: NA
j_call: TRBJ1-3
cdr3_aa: CASRSGTGNTIYF
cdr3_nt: TGCGCCAGCCGTTCAGGGACGGGAAACACCATATATTTT

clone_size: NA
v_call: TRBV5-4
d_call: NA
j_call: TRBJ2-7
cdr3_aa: CASSPEGARYEQYF
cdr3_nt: TGTGCCAGCAGCCCGGAGGGTGCTAGGTACGAGCAGTACTTC

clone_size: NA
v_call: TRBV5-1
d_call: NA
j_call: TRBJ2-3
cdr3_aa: CASSSRFMGNSGADTQYF
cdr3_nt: TGCGCCAGCAGCTCTCGGTTTATGGGGAACTCTGGGGCAGATACGCAGTATTTT

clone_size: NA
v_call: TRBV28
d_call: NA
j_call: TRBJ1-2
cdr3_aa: CASSIRQYGYTF
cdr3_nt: TGTGCCAGCAGTATCCGACAGTATGGCTACACCTTC

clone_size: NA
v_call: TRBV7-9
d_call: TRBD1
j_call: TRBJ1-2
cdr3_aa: CASSLGQGYGYTF
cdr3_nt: TGTGCCAGCAGCTTGGGACAGGGTTATGGCTACACCTTC

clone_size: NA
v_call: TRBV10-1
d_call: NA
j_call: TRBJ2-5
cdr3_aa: CASSADWQETQYF
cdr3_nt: TGCGCCAGCAGTGCGGACTGGCAAGAGACCCAGTACTTC

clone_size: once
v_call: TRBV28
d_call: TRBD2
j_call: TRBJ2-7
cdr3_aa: CASRSTSGSLREQYF
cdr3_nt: TGTGCCAGCCGCTCTACTAGCGGGAGTCTTCGCGAGCAGTACTTC

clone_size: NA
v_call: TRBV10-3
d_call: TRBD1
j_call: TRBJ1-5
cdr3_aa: CATATGSNQPQHF
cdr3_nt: TGTGCCACTGCGACAGGGAGCAATCAGCCCCAGCATTTT

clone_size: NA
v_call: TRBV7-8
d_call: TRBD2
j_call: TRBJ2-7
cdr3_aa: CASSLLSAGGEQYF
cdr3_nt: TGTGCCAGCAGCTTATTATCAGCGGGAGGCGAGCAGTACTTC

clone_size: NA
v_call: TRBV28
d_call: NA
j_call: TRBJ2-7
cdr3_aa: CASSSLGAPGSGEQYF
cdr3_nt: TGTGCCAGCAGTTCCCTCGGGGCTCCGGGGTCGGGCGAGCAGTACTTC

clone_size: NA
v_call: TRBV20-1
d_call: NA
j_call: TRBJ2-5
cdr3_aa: CSARARETQYF
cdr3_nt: TGCAGTGCCAGAGCCCGGGAGACCCAGTACTTC

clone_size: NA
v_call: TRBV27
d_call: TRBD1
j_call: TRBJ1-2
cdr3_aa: CASSRGNYGYTF
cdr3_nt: TGTGCCAGCAGCAGGGGGAACTATGGCTACACCTTC

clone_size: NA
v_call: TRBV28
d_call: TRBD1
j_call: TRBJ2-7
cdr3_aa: CASSSTGTGRYEQYF
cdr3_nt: TGTGCCAGCAGTTCGACCGGGACAGGGAGATACGAGCAGTACTTC

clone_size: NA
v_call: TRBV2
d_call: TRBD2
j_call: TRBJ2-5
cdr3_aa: CASTAQTSGQETQYF
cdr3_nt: TGTGCCAGCACCGCTCAGACTAGCGGACAAGAGACCCAGTACTTC

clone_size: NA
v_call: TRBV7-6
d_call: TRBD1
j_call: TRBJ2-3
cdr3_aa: CASSSHQGASTDTQYF
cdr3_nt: TGTGCCAGCAGCTCTCATCAGGGGGCTAGCACAGATACGCAGTATTTT

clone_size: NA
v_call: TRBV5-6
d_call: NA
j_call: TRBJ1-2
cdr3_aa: CASSLDRVNYGYTF
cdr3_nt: TGTGCCAGCAGCTTGGACAGGGTGAACTATGGCTACACCTTC

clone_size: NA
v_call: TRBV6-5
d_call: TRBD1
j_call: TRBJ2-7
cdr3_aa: CASRETGPINYEQYF
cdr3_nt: TGTGCCAGCAGAGAGACAGGGCCTATTAACTACGAGCAGTACTTC

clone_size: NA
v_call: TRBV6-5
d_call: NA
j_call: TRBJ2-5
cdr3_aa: CASSLQETQYF
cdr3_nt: TGTGCCAGCAGCCTCCAAGAGACCCAGTACTTC

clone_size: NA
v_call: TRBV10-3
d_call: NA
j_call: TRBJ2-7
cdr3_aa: CAIAGGRSYEQYF
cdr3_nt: TGTGCCATCGCTGGGGGGCGGAGCTACGAGCAGTACTTC

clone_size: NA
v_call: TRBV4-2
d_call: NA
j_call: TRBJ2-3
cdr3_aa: CASSQDQAGLGDTQYF
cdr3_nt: TGTGCCAGCAGCCAAGATCAGGCAGGGCTAGGAGATACGCAGTATTTT

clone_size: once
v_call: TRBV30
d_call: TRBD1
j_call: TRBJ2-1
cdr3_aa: CAWSRQGREQFF
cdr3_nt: TGTGCCTGGAGTCGACAGGGTCGGGAGCAGTTCTTC

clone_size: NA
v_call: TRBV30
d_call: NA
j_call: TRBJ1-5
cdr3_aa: CAWNHRRGNQPQHF
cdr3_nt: TGTGCCTGGAACCATCGCAGGGGCAATCAGCCCCAGCATTTT

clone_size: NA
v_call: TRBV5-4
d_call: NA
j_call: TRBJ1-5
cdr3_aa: CASSLRGDEPQHF
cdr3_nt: TGTGCCAGCAGCTTGCGGGGGGATGAGCCCCAGCATTTT

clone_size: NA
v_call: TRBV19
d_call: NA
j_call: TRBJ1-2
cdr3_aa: CASSMAGAASWGGYTF
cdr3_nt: TGTGCCAGTAGTATGGCCGGCGCAGCCTCTTGGGGCGGCTACACCTTC

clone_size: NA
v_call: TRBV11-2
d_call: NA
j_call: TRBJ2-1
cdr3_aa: CASSLAIRQARYNEQFF
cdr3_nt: TGTGCCAGCAGCTTAGCTATTCGACAAGCCCGCTACAATGAGCAGTTCTTC

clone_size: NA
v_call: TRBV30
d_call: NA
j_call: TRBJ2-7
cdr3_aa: CAWSAGQNYEQYF
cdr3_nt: TGTGCCTGGAGCGCGGGACAGAACTACGAGCAGTACTTC

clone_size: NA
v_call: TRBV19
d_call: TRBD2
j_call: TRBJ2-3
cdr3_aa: CASSISSGTDTQYF
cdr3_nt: TGTGCCAGTAGTATTTCTAGCGGGACAGATACGCAGTATTTT

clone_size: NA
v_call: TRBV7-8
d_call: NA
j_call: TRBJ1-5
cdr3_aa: CASSQGGGLQPQHF
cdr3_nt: TGTGCCAGCAGCCAGGGAGGGGGTCTTCAGCCCCAGCATTTT

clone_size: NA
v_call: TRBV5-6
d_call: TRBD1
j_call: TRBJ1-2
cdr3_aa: CASSPDRGQDNYGYTF
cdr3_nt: TGTGCCAGCAGCCCGGACAGGGGGCAGGATAACTATGGCTACACCTTC

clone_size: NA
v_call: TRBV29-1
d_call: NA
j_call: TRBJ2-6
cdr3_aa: CSVYLSGANVLTF
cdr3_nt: TGCAGCGTCTACCTCTCTGGGGCCAACGTCCTGACTTTC

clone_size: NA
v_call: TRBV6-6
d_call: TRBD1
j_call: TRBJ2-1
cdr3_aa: CASSYIRDRANEQFF
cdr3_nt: TGTGCCAGCAGTTACATCCGGGACAGGGCTAATGAGCAGTTCTTC

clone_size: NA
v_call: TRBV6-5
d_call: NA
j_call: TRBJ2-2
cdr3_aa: CASFKGTNTGELFF
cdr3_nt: TGTGCCAGCTTCAAGGGTACGAACACCGGGGAGCTGTTTTTT

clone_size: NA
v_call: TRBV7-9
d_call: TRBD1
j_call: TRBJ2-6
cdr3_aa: CASSHRQGAGANVLTF
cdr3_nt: TGTGCCAGCAGCCACCGACAGGGGGCAGGGGCCAACGTCCTGACTTTC

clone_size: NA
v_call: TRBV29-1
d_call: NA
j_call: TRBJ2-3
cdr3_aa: CSVSGAKDTQYF
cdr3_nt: TGCAGCGTCAGTGGGGCCAAAGATACGCAGTATTTT